The clone carrying this T cell receptor (beta chain) has only one observation. Its cognate antigen is unknown. The source of the sample is a study of T cell responses to AZD1222 COVID-19 vaccine. The study, taken as a whole, reports: Regions 160-218 and 743-854 held dominance among vaccine-associated CD4 TCRs, which spanned spike. Unmutated regions of variants are reportedly targeted by nearly half of spike-specific TCRs. At baseline, just a handful of AZD1222 recipients tested seropositive. A mostly white British donor set with more females was recruited, and clonal diversity was possibly underestimated.

Measured with immunoSEQ multiplex PCR; TCRdb has only the in-frame clones, and not every one. This table has about 140,000 clones, around nine tenths appearing once. The CDR3 length is 15 residues. Trimming removed 7 bases from V and 5 bases from J; junction bases left unmatched: 12. The germline gives CDR1 SNHLY, CDR2 FYNNEI. The rearrangement joins TRBV2 to TRBJ2-7; 9 bases align to TRBD2. Specimen: peripheral blood, collected on day 0 of AZD1222 vaccination. The TCR was taken from an adult in good health. CDR3 DNA sequence: TGTGCCAGCATCCCGTACCGGACTAGCGCCAACGAGCAGTACTTC. Its translation: CASIPYRTSANEQYF.